Described below is a single TCR beta chain sequence and its context. The CDR3 is 17 amino acids. Germline V lookup: CDR1 MDHEN, CDR2 SYDVKM. The V gene lost 2 bases and the J gene lost 3 bases, with 19 bases spanning the gap. This sample was taken from a study of blood T cell repertoires in COVID-19. Study-level background: Nucleic acid was either cDNA or gDNA, and it came from T cells, B-cell-depleted T cells, or PBMCs.

Method: immunoSEQ multiplex PCR; TCRdb's copy keeps in-frame clones and lacks some. Counted here are about 170,000 clones, approximately 81% occurring once; the ten biggest clones make up roughly 15%. This TCR derives from a woman in her seventies with COVID-19, enrolled during active disease. The rearrangement links TRBV28 to TRBJ1-2, with D maybe TRBD1 (5 bases). Sequencing was carried out using peripheral blood. CDR3 sequence reads: CASSLGAGGGRHYGYTF. The CDR3 DNA follows: TGTGCCAGCAGTTTAGGGGCAGGAGGTGGGAGGCACTATGGCTACACCTTC.